One and the same sample provided the 17 T cell receptor beta chains below, sequenced in a study of identical twins. TCRdb re-called the 5' RACE reads through MiXCR, storing one row per CDR3 protein. The sample includes under 300,000 distinct CDR3 sequences, more than 12% seen only once; the top ten take around 8.9%. Material for sequencing was memory (CD45RO+) T cells sorted from blood. Receptor source: a woman between 18 and 30 years old in good health.

This clonotype showed up just a few times. The gene calls are TRBV7-3 and TRBJ2-2, with 9 nucleotides matching TRBD2. This CDR3 has 17 residues. The trim removed 5 bases at V and 6 bases at J, leaving 13 bases unmatched. Germline values: CDR1 SGHTA, CDR2 FQGTGA. The CDR3 reads CASSHSPAGGPSGELFF. In DNA form, the CDR3 reads TGTGCCAGCAGCCATTCGCCGGCGGGGGGGCCTTCCGGGGAGCTGTTTTTT.

This clonotype showed up just a few times. This chain uses TRBV19 with TRBJ1-1; no reliable D call. There are 13 residues in the CDR3. Germline V gene data show CDR1 as LNHDA and CDR2 as SQIVND (reference sequence). V gave up 5 bases and J gave up 5 bases, with 12 bases separating them. The CDR3 DNA reads as TGTGCCAGTAGTGCGGGATTCACGACTGAAGCTTTCTTT. This sequence encodes CASSAGFTTEAFF.

This rearrangement joins TRBV9 to TRBJ1-4; tentatively, D is TRBD1 (5 bases). The CDR3 length is 15 residues. V dropped 4 bases and J dropped 6 bases, with 16 bases sitting between them. Germline values: CDR1 SGDLS, CDR2 YYNGEE. DNA of the CDR3: TGTGCCAGCAGCATCGGGAACACAGGCGATGAAAAACTGTTTTTT. Translated, it gives CASSIGNTGDEKLFF.

At least ten counts were recorded for this clonotype. V gene TRBV10-3 combines with J gene TRBJ2-3; 10 bases align to TRBD2. The CDR3 consists of 14 residues. V lost 8 bases to trimming and J lost 1 base; unmatched junction nucleotides: 3. The germline CDR1 and CDR2 sequences are ENHRY and SYGVKD. In nucleotides, the CDR3 is TGTGCCATCCGGACTAGCGGAGGCACAGATACGCAGTATTTT. Translated, it gives CAIRTSGGTDTQYF.

This clonotype appeared a few times. J is TRBJ2-7 and V is TRBV12-3 or TRBV12-4; the match to TRBD2 covers 11 bases. CDR3 length: 16 amino acids. Unmatched junction bases numbered 6, after V lost 5 bases and J lost 0 bases. This chain's CDR3 is CASSLGLAGLSYEQYF. As DNA, the CDR3 is TGTGCCAGCAGTCTCGGACTAGCGGGCCTCTCCTACGAGCAGTACTTC.

The chain combines TRBV20-1 with TRBJ2-7; the D gene is possibly TRBD2 (5 bases). From germline, CDR1 is DFQATT and CDR2 SNEGSKA (reference sequence). The CDR3 is made up of 15 amino acids. Trimming left V 1 base short and J 3 bases short, with 16 bases between. As DNA, the CDR3 is TGCAGTGCTAGAGGGTACAGCGGTATTCGCTACGAGCAGTACTTC. This translates into CSARGYSGIRYEQYF.

In this sample, this clonotype turned up many times. The chain combines TRBV12-3 or TRBV12-4 with TRBJ2-1, with TRBD1 matching 11 bases. The CDR3 length is 15 residues. J lost 7 bases, V lost 6 bases, and 8 bases had no gene match. The CDR3 nucleotides are TGTGCCAGCAGCCTTGGGACAGGGGGATGGAATGAGCAGTTCTTC. This encodes CASSLGTGGWNEQFF.

The rearrangement links TRBV18 to TRBJ2-5; D is uncertain. Between the trimmed V and J ends, which lost 4 bases and 2 bases, there was a span of 11 bases. The CDR3 loop spans 14 amino acids. Germline loops: CDR1 KGHSH, CDR2 LQKENI. For the CDR3, the DNA is TGTGCCAGCTCACTGTACTCATATCAAGAGACCCAGTACTTC. This sequence encodes CASSLYSYQETQYF. Looking up the rest from reference TRBV18 and TRBJ2-5 gives the full variable domain: NAGVMQNPRHLVRRRGQEARLRCSPMKGHSHVYWYRQLPEEGLKFMVYLQKENIIDESGMPKERFSAEFPKEGPSILRIQQVVRGDSAAYFCASSLYSYQETQYFGPGTRLLVL.

V and J are TRBV12-3 or TRBV12-4 and TRBJ2-1; TRBD2 is a possible D gene (5 bases). V was clipped by 6 bases and J by 6 bases, with 18 bases between them. This CDR3 is built from 15 residues. CDR3 DNA sequence: TGTGCCAGCAGGATGACTAATGGTCCGGGCAATGAGCAGTTCTTC. Translating gives CASRMTNGPGNEQFF.

This clonotype was counted only a few times. The V gene is TRBV4-3, the J gene TRBJ1-6, with D hard to call. The CDR3 is 16 amino acids. The germline V gene encodes CDR1 LGHNA and CDR2 YSLEER. V lost 0 bases and J 7 bases, leaving 13 bases between the germline ends. CDR3 in amino acids: CASSQDEVRSNSPLHF. The CDR3 DNA reads as TGCGCCAGCAGCCAAGACGAGGTCAGGTCGAATTCACCCCTCCACTTT.

This clonotype was observed many times. This chain joins TRBV5-1 and TRBJ2-5; 11 nucleotides line up with TRBD1. Germline lookup yields CDR1 SGHRS and CDR2 YFSETQ. The junction had 10 bases not matched to a gene; V was cut back by 7 bases and J by 2 bases. CDR3 size: 16 residues. CDR3 amino acids: CASGTGGPRRQETQYF. Here the CDR3 DNA reads TGCGCCAGCGGGACAGGGGGTCCAAGACGGCAAGAGACCCAGTACTTC.

The rearrangement links TRBV6-5 to TRBJ2-4; 7 positions agree with TRBD1. Germline loops: CDR1 MNHEY, CDR2 SVGAGI. The CDR3 is 14 residues long. The V gene end was trimmed by 0 bases and the J gene end by 9 bases; junction bases not matched to a gene: 5. The CDR3 DNA sequence: TGTGCCAGCAGTTACTCAGGGGGCCAGGGCATTCAGTACTTC. This gives the protein CASSYSGGQGIQYF.

A few counts support this clonotype. The V and J genes are TRBV10-3 and TRBJ1-4; D remains ambiguous. Germline lookup yields CDR1 ENHRY and CDR2 SYGVKD. V lost 2 bases to trimming and J lost 0 bases, with 4 bases between them. This CDR3 is built from 14 residues. Written as DNA, the CDR3 is TGTGCCATCAGTGAGGGGGCAACTAATGAAAAACTGTTTTTT. It specifies CAISEGATNEKLFF.

The CDR3 loop is CASRPYRDSGNTIYF. In DNA form, the CDR3 reads TGTGCCAGCAGACCGTATCGGGACTCTGGAAACACCATATATTTT. This rearrangement joins TRBV16 to TRBJ1-3; D is undetermined. Germline V gene lookup returns CDR1 KGHSY and CDR2 FQNENV. The CDR3 sequence is 15 residues long. The germline V and J ends were trimmed by 6 bases and 0 bases, with 12 bases remaining between them.

In this sample, this clonotype turned up many times. The chain carries TRBV24-1 and TRBJ2-7; tentatively, D is TRBD1 (5 bases). The CDR3 length is 15 residues. Per germline, CDR1 KGHDR and CDR2 SFDVKD. Between the trimmed V and J ends, which lost 5 bases and 3 bases, there was a span of 16 bases. The CDR3 coding sequence is TGTGCCACCAGTGGATCGACAGCAACCGACTACGAGCAGTACTTC. Protein product: CATSGSTATDYEQYF.

This chain's CDR3 is CSARRTEAETQYF. DNA for the CDR3: TGCAGTGCTAGGAGGACCGAGGCAGAGACCCAGTACTTC. The chain combines TRBV20-1 with TRBJ2-5; D ambiguous. V gave up 3 bases and J gave up 4 bases, with 12 bases separating them. The CDR3 length is 13 residues. Germline V gene data show CDR1 as DFQATT and CDR2 as SNEGSKA (reference sequence).

The V gene is TRBV20-1, the J gene TRBJ2-6; 8 bases match TRBD2. CDR1 DFQATT and CDR2 SNEGSKA come from the germline V gene (reference sequence). The CDR3 runs to 17 residues. With 3 bases clipped from V and 0 bases from J, the junction kept 7 bases outside the gene matches. The CDR3 DNA is TGCAGTGCTAGCGAGCGGGAGCCCTTCTCTGGGGCCAACGTCCTGACTTTC. Translated, it gives CSASEREPFSGANVLTF.